This TCR beta chain was recovered during a study of cytomegalovirus exposure and HLA in healthy donors. Study-wide points: Later, an analysis found that common viral pathogens appeared to be linked with several of the most significant clusters. It was only CMV serostatus that was available as immune exposure information.

On this clone itself: Its antigen is unidentified.

Per the germline V gene, CDR1 is SQVTM and CDR2 is ANQGSEA. This CDR3 has 12 amino acids. The J segment lost 5 bases and the V segment lost 8 bases, leaving 6 bases of the junction unmatched. The study ran its PCR with 60 Vbeta and 13 Jbeta primers. Per the original methods: In a later analysis, 79 million or so unique TCR beta chains included roughly 11 million shared by two or more donors. Sequencing was performed with immunoSEQ multiplex PCR; in TCRdb, only in-frame clones are kept and a portion is missing. Clonal size and the V and J genes are those of that table, whereas D and trimming came from the DNA. The sample yields approximately 210,000 clones, around 87% seen once.

The specimen sequenced was PBMCs. The chain has TRBV29-1 and TRBJ2-7; 10 positions match TRBD2. This receptor was taken from a woman aged 18-29 years in good health and CMV-seronegative. The CDR3 DNA reads as TGCAGCTCGGGGACTAGCGCCAACGAGCAGTACTTC. Translation gives CSSGTSANEQYF.